The next 5 T cell receptor beta chains were all read from a single sample in a study of blood T cell repertoires in COVID-19. Generated by immunoSEQ multiplex PCR, the TCRdb table keeps only in-frame clones and is missing some. Of about 270,000 clones in the sample, 85% to 90% were seen once. Sequencing was performed on PBMCs or T cells enriched from blood (not recorded which). These receptors were collected from a woman under 30 who had recovered from COVID-19.

This rearrangement joins TRBV6-1 to TRBJ2-7; D not certain. The CDR3 sequence is 14 residues long. From germline, CDR1 is MNHNS and CDR2 SASEGT. The ends were cut back, 2 bases at V and 3 bases at J, with 11 bases in the middle. The CDR3 DNA reads as TGTGCCAGCAGTGAATTCCAGTATCGCTACGAGCAGTACTTC. Its protein product is CASSEFQYRYEQYF.

The chain combines TRBV5-1 with TRBJ2-1; 7 positions match TRBD2. This CDR3 is built from 15 residues. With V trimmed by 4 bases and J by 4 bases, 8 bases remained unmatched. Germline loops: CDR1 SGHRS, CDR2 YFSETQ. Here the CDR3 DNA reads TGCGCCAGCAGCCCCGCCAGCGGGGCTTACAATGAGCAGTTCTTC. Translation gives CASSPASGAYNEQFF.

The rearrangement uses TRBV14 and TRBJ2-1; 8 bases line up with TRBD1. Trimming at V came to 3 bases and at J to 4 bases, leaving 8 bases not matched to a gene. Germline CDR1 and CDR2: SGHDN and FVKESK. The CDR3 extends over 16 amino acids. The CDR3 DNA is TGTGCCAGCAGCCATTGGCGGGACAGGAGATACAATGAGCAGTTCTTC. This translates into CASSHWRDRRYNEQFF.

The rearrangement uses TRBV6-5 and TRBJ1-1, with TRBD1 matching 7 bases. V lost 2 bases and J lost 0; bases outside the gene matches: 6. The germline V gene encodes CDR1 MNHEY and CDR2 SVGAGI. The CDR3 has 16 amino acids. The CDR3, as DNA: TGTGCCAGCAGTTACGACACAGGGGAAATGAACACTGAAGCTTTCTTT. Its protein product is CASSYDTGEMNTEAFF.

This clone was detected only once. V gene TRBV19 combines with J gene TRBJ2-2, with TRBD1 matching 7 bases. This CDR3 has 15 residues. Germline V gene data show CDR1 as LNHDA and CDR2 as SQIVND (reference sequence). The V and J ends lost 9 bases and 4 bases, in that order; junction bases with no gene match: 11. CDR3 loop: CASRLWDSGTGELFF. The CDR3 DNA follows: TGTGCCAGCCGCCTATGGGACAGCGGCACCGGGGAGCTGTTTTTT.